The table lists the clone carrying this T cell receptor (beta chain) with a few counts. These data are taken from a study of beta chain features in type 1 diabetes. Germline CDR1 reads SGHRS; CDR2 reads YFSETQ. V lost 1 base to trimming and J lost 2 bases, with 15 bases between them. The CDR3 length is 16 residues. The study reverse transcribed the entire isolated RNA, so it sequenced expressed TCRB transcripts. TCRdb's copy holds only in-frame clones and misses some; the assay was immunoSEQ multiplex PCR. Of about 410,000 clones in the sample, around 14% were seen once. Input material: naive CD4+ T cells from blood. The sequence derives from a man aged 25 to 40 in good health. The V call is TRBV5-1, the J call TRBJ2-5; D might be TRBD1 (6 bases). The CDR3 DNA is TGCGCCAGCAGCTTGATCGGTTCAGGGGCGCAAGAGACCCAGTACTTC. Encoded protein: CASSLIGSGAQETQYF.